This entry features one T cell receptor (beta chain) sequence. This entry is derived from a study of T cells and Merkel cell carcinoma outcomes. The V and J ends lost 1 base and 6 bases respectively, with 13 bases between them. The CDR3 length is 15 residues. Per the germline V gene, CDR1 is MNHNS and CDR2 is SASEGT. Only in-frame clones appear in the TCRdb table, and some are missing; sequencing was by immunoSEQ multiplex PCR. The sample contains fewer than 25,000 clones, roughly 87% of which appear only once. The sequenced material came from tumor tissue from Merkel cell carcinoma. V gene TRBV6-1 combines with J gene TRBJ1-5; the D gene is possibly TRBD1 (5 bases). This receptor was identified in a human donor with Merkel cell carcinoma. The CDR3 region has the DNA TGTGCCAGCAGTGAAGATGAACGGGGCAGTCAGCCCCAGCATTTT. Translating gives CASSEDERGSQPQHF.